This TCR beta chain was recorded in a study of CD8 T cells in Susac syndrome (dated by TCRdb to about 2019). For context, the study as a whole: Of the Susac syndrome patients who were sequenced, roughly 8 were in clinical remission while six had clinically active disease. At blood withdrawal, Susac syndrome patients were either therapy-naive, taking corticosteroids (in some cases with IVIg as well), or taking IVIg alone. Repertoire sequencing was used to test whether CD8+ T cell activation and differentiation in Susac syndrome was antigen driven. CD8+ T cell repertoire clonality was compared between some 13 healthy donors, approximately 14 Susac syndrome patients and approximately 16 multiple sclerosis patients. Here is what the overall study found, with its caveats: Looking at Susac-specific public clones, the researchers identified fewer than 20 in the total CD8+ repertoire and about 5 in the CD8+ TEMRA repertoire. The study acknowledged that relatively few individuals were included in the TCR sequencing and HLA analysis. Susac syndrome CD8+ repertoires showed clonal expansion, highest in CD8+ TEMRA cells and greater in clinically active than remitting patients.

The CDR3 runs 12 amino acids, cysteine and phenylalanine included. The read is trimmed to its CDR3 DNA, 36 bases read in frame from base 1. V trim: 3 bases; J trim: 14 bases; unmatched bases: 10. CDR1 and CDR2 are read off the germline V gene (reference sequence) as DFQATT and SNEGSKA. Worth noting for this clonotype: Its antigen specificity is not known. Base qualities are missing; no much larger clone stands one base away.

Peripheral blood CD8+ and CD4+ T cells from healthy donors, Susac syndrome patients and multiple sclerosis patients were profiled using high-throughput TCR beta sequencing. Susac syndrome patients met recently defined diagnostic criteria for definite or probable disease. Bulk CD8+ and CD4+ T cells were purified by magnetic negative isolation, while CD8+ TEMRA cells were enriched using FACS. Blood was drawn into EDTA tubes, processed within 24 hours, and PBMCs were isolated by density gradient centrifugation. PBMCs destined for TCR sequencing were cryopreserved in liquid nitrogen and later thawed in a 37 °C water bath. The sorted or isolated CD4+, CD8+ and CD8+ TEMRA cells reached a purity of at least 90%. RNA was extracted with the RNeasy kit and roughly 0.45 to 1 ug was reverse transcribed using random hexamers. The immunoSEQ multiplex PCR assay, which covers 54 Vbeta and 13 Jbeta segments, was used to amplify TCR beta CDR3 regions. PCR amplification bias was corrected using a synthetic template baseline for primer optimization and computational correction. Per the source publication's procedure: Reads were annotated to V, D and J genes per IMGT and analyzed with immunoSEQ Analyzer, keeping only productive sequences. Clonality was calculated as one minus the Shannon entropy normalized by log2 of the number of productive unique sequences. Public and private clones were assessed among the 100 most prevalent clones of each patient and control. Susac-specific clones were defined as absent from healthy and MS cohorts, some 1,000 published viral clones and other ImmuneACCESS disease sequences. TCRdb passed the public sequencing reads through fastp at Q25 and MiXCR, retaining productive beta sequences. Here each entry gathers all rows of one CDR3 protein and keeps the most common genes and DNA. TCRdb assigned the V and J calls; the authors' analysis was not used. The sample records about 140,000 distinct CDR3 sequences, approximately 95% of which are singletons. 0.15% to 0.2% of the sample rests with the top ten.

The clonotype originates from a human donor with Susac syndrome. The rearrangement joined TRBV20-1 to TRBJ2-1; 7 bases in the middle match TRBD2. Specimen: CD8+ T cells from PBMCs. The DNA reads as follows: TGCAGTGCTAGGGCTAGCGGCAAAGTAGAGTTCTTC. Its protein product is CSARASGKVEFF.